This is a list of T cell receptor beta chains from one sample in a study of T cell changes during pregnancy in multiple sclerosis. Some clones are missing from TCRdb's copy, which holds only in-frame ones; the method was immunoSEQ multiplex PCR. The repertoire holds roughly 48,000 clones, approximately 88% seen once, with roughly 1.2% in the top ten. The sample here was CD4+ T cells from peripheral blood mononuclear cells, taken in the second trimester of pregnancy. These receptors all stem from a female donor with multiple sclerosis, enrolled in a pregnancy study. Each CDR3 is given with its conserved first and last residue. Fields, in order: D gene, V gene, clone size, J gene, CDR3 protein, CDR3 DNA. D genes are given only for firm matches. Part of the rows lack a size; the others show once, few, many or a class for expanded clones.

>TRBD2|TRBV28|-|TRBJ2-1
CASADLAGGYNEQFF
TGTGCCAGCGCAGATTTAGCGGGAGGGTACAATGAGCAGTTCTTC
>-|TRBV18|-|TRBJ1-1
CASSPRRGTEAFF
TGTGCCAGCTCACCACGGAGGGGTACTGAAGCTTTCTTT
>TRBD2|TRBV9|-|TRBJ2-5
CASSVRGGNHETQYF
TGTGCCAGCAGCGTCCGGGGGGGGAACCATGAGACCCAGTACTTC
>-|TRBV7-2|-|TRBJ2-3
CASSYGWGRGTDTQYF
TGTGCCAGCAGCTACGGTTGGGGCAGGGGAACAGATACGCAGTATTTT
>TRBD1|TRBV5-1|-|TRBJ2-5
CASYQTGANQETQYF
TGCGCCAGCTACCAAACAGGGGCCAACCAAGAGACCCAGTACTTC
>TRBD2|TRBV30|-|TRBJ2-1
CAWRRLAGARLNEQFF
TGTGCCTGGAGGAGGCTAGCGGGAGCCCGGTTGAATGAGCAGTTCTTC
>-|TRBV5-6|-|TRBJ2-3
CASSRPSVGTDTQYF
TGTGCCAGCAGCAGGCCTAGCGTTGGCACAGATACGCAGTATTTT
>-|TRBV5-6|-|TRBJ1-3
CASSLVAGSGNTIYF
TGTGCCAGCAGCTTGGTGGCAGGCTCTGGAAACACCATATATTTT
>-|TRBV21-1|-|TRBJ2-7
CASSKLGDSLSSYEQYF
TGTGCCAGCAGCAAATTGGGAGACTCCCTAAGCTCCTACGAGCAGTACTTC
>-|TRBV6-1|-|TRBJ1-4
CASSVQGTNEKLFF
TGTGCCAGCAGCGTACAGGGAACTAATGAAAAACTGTTTTTT
>TRBD2|TRBV7-3|-|TRBJ2-1
CASRSPLRTSQRQAYNEQFF
TGTGCCAGCAGGTCCCCACTTAGGACTAGTCAGCGACAAGCCTACAATGAGCAGTTCTTC
>TRBD2|TRBV7-3|-|TRBJ2-2
CASSPRLAGDTGELFF
TGTGCCAGCAGCCCCAGACTAGCAGGAGACACCGGGGAGCTGTTTTTT
>-|TRBV5-1|once|TRBJ2-7
CASSLAYGAYEQYF
TGCGCCAGCAGCTTGGCTTACGGAGCCTACGAGCAGTACTTC
>TRBD2|TRBV6-7|-|TRBJ2-1
CASSNLSGTSGYYSYNEQFF
TGTGCCAGCAGTAACCTCTCCGGGACTAGCGGGTATTACTCCTACAATGAGCAGTTCTTC
>-|TRBV11-2|-|TRBJ1-2
CASSIRGGNYGYTF
TGTGCCAGCAGTATTAGGGGTGGTAACTATGGCTACACCTTC
>TRBD2|TRBV2|-|TRBJ2-3
CASNILAGVTDTQYF
TGTGCCAGCAACATCCTAGCGGGAGTCACAGATACGCAGTATTTT
>-|TRBV29-1|once|TRBJ1-4
CSVATATNEKLFF
TGCAGCGTCGCAACTGCAACTAATGAAAAACTGTTTTTT
>-|TRBV6-1|-|TRBJ1-1
CAIRGGEGTEAFF
TGTGCCATCAGAGGTGGGGAGGGGACTGAAGCTTTCTTT
>TRBD2|TRBV2|once|TRBJ2-5
CASAGGDQETQYF
TGTGCCAGCGCCGGGGGGGACCAAGAGACCCAGTACTTC
>-|TRBV5-4|once|TRBJ2-3
CASSLGGGRSTDTQYF
TGTGCCAGCAGCTTGGGGGGCGGCCGTAGCACAGATACGCAGTATTTT
>-|TRBV9|many|TRBJ1-1
CASSVAPGLNTEAFF
TGTGCCAGCAGCGTAGCACCAGGGCTGAACACTGAAGCTTTCTTT
>-|TRBV9|few|TRBJ2-2
CASSVSPNSNTGELFF
TGTGCCAGCAGCGTATCCCCCAACTCGAACACCGGGGAGCTGTTTTTT
>TRBD2|TRBV9|-|TRBJ2-7
CASSVVAGGPYEQYF
TGTGCCAGCAGCGTAGTAGCGGGAGGGCCTTACGAGCAGTACTTC
>TRBD1|TRBV19|-|TRBJ1-1
CASSTPSGTGGTEAFF
TGTGCCAGTAGTACTCCATCCGGGACAGGAGGCACTGAAGCTTTCTTT
>-|TRBV5-8|-|TRBJ1-5
CASSLGLQYNQPQHF
TGTGCCAGCAGCTTGGGTCTACAGTACAATCAGCCCCAGCATTTT
>TRBD1|TRBV7-8|-|TRBJ1-2
CASSADRDLYGYTF
TGTGCCAGCAGCGCTGACAGGGACCTCTATGGCTACACCTTC
>-|TRBV19|-|TRBJ1-2
CASSTSSRDKYGYTF
TGTGCCAGTAGTACTTCGTCCCGGGACAAGTATGGCTACACCTTC
>TRBD1|TRBV29-1|-|TRBJ2-1
CSVRDRTGAYNEQFF
TGCAGCGTTCGGGACAGGACAGGGGCCTACAATGAGCAGTTCTTC
>TRBD1|TRBV6-1|-|TRBJ1-1
CASRGQGYTEAFF
TGTGCCAGTCGAGGACAGGGGTACACTGAAGCTTTCTTT
>-|TRBV6-5|once|TRBJ2-7
CASRAVSYEQYF
TGTGCCAGCAGAGCCGTCTCCTACGAGCAGTACTTC
>TRBD1|TRBV7-2|-|TRBJ1-5
CASSLQGAGNQPQHF
TGTGCCAGCAGCTTGCAGGGGGCGGGCAATCAGCCCCAGCATTTT
>-|TRBV6-5|-|TRBJ2-3
CATFGGDTQYF
TGTGCCACCTTCGGGGGAGATACGCAGTATTTT
>TRBD2|TRBV28|-|TRBJ2-1
CASSPTGLAGVGEQFF
TGTGCCAGCAGTCCGACCGGACTAGCGGGAGTGGGTGAGCAGTTCTTC
>-|TRBV28|-|TRBJ2-5
CASSANKGVETQYF
TGTGCCAGCAGTGCGAACAAGGGGGTAGAGACCCAGTACTTC
>TRBD1|TRBV5-1|-|TRBJ2-3
CASSPDRATDTQYF
TGCGCCAGCAGCCCGGACAGGGCGACAGATACGCAGTATTTT
>TRBD2|TRBV19|-|TRBJ2-3
CASSAGLAYTDTQYF
TGTGCCAGTAGTGCGGGACTAGCCTACACAGATACGCAGTATTTT
>-|TRBV7-2|-|TRBJ2-7
CASSPTRGRTYEQYF
TGTGCCAGCAGCCCAACCAGGGGAAGGACCTACGAGCAGTACTTC
>-|TRBV30|-|TRBJ1-1
CAWNRERDTEAFF
TGTGCCTGGAACAGGGAGAGGGACACTGAAGCTTTCTTT
>-|TRBV7-6|-|TRBJ2-2
CASSQQGPNTGELFF
TGTGCCAGCAGCCAACAGGGCCCGAACACCGGGGAGCTGTTTTTT
>-|TRBV6-4|-|TRBJ1-5
CASSEESNQPQHF
TGTGCCAGCAGTGAAGAGTCAAATCAGCCCCAGCATTTT
>TRBD1|TRBV18|-|TRBJ1-2
CASSTMARGQYGYTF
TGTGCCAGCTCCACCATGGCCAGGGGGCAATATGGCTACACCTTC
>TRBD2|TRBV7-2|few|TRBJ2-2
CASSHTAGLAGNTGELFF
TGTGCCAGCAGCCATACTGCGGGACTAGCGGGAAACACCGGGGAGCTGTTTTTT
>TRBD1|TRBV5-4|-|TRBJ1-2
CASSYDMDRGYTF
TGTGCCAGCAGCTACGATATGGACAGGGGCTACACCTTC
>TRBD2|TRBV5-1|-|TRBJ2-1
CASSSGLGSSYNEQFF
TGCGCCAGCAGCTCGGGACTAGGGAGCTCCTACAATGAGCAGTTCTTC
>TRBD1|TRBV6-6|-|TRBJ2-5
CASRDREETQYF
TGTGCCAGCAGGGACAGGGAGGAGACCCAGTACTTC